This passage covers 30 T cell receptor beta chains from one sample sequenced in a study of vaccination effects on CD4 cells after COVID-19. These receptors are not linked to any known antigen. Method: immunoSEQ multiplex PCR; TCRdb's copy keeps in-frame clones and lacks some. The table has some 69,000 clones, about 74% seen once. Before sequencing took place, the ViraFEST assay used viral peptide pools to expand antigen-specific CD4+ T cells. Following 10 days of culture, CD4+ T cells were isolated. Two doses of either BNT162b2 or mRNA-1273 were given to each participant. The sequences come from CD4+ T cells from PBMCs cultured with HCoV-229E spike peptides, collected after COVID-19 vaccination. All receptors come from a human donor who received a COVID-19 vaccine.

The sample holds one count of this clone. The rearrangement links TRBV7-2 to TRBJ2-3; a weak D match, TRBD2 (6 bases). From germline, CDR1 is SGHTA and CDR2 FQGNSA. Trimming shortened V by 2 bases and J by 4 bases, and 13 bases separated the two germline ends. The CDR3 has 15 residues. CDR3 sequence: CASSLRGLNSDTQYF. The CDR3 coding sequence is TGTGCCAGCAGCTTACGGGGGTTGAATTCAGATACGCAGTATTTT.

This clone was observed a few times. The CDR3 protein is CASGPGQINEKLFF. CDR3 in DNA: TGTGCTAGTGGTCCGGGACAGATTAATGAAAAACTGTTTTTT. The chain combines TRBV12-5 with TRBJ1-4; 7 positions match TRBD1. J was trimmed by 4 bases and V by 5 bases; bases with no gene match: 4. This CDR3 spans 14 amino acids. The V gene's germline CDR1 is LGHNT and CDR2 FRNRAP.

The CDR3 region has the DNA TGTGCCAGCAGTCCGGGGGCGGGCAATCAGCCCCAGCATTTT. Amino acid sequence: CASSPGAGNQPQHF. V and J are TRBV27 and TRBJ1-5; tentatively, D is TRBD1 (6 bases). Germline-derived CDR1 and CDR2 are MNHEY and SMNVEV (reference sequence). The CDR3 is made up of 14 amino acids. Trimming stripped 5 bases from V and 2 bases from J, with 10 bases between.

CDR3 coding DNA: TGTGCCTGGAGGGACAGGCAAAACTCTGGAAACACCATATATTTT. This translates into CAWRDRQNSGNTIYF. The V gene is TRBV30, the J gene TRBJ1-3; 7 bases map to TRBD1. The CDR3 sequence is 15 residues long. Germline V gives CDR1 GTSNPN, CDR2 SVGIG (reference sequence). Trimming removed 3 bases from V and 0 bases from J; junction bases left unmatched: 5.

The V and J genes are TRBV6-1 and TRBJ2-1; 8 bases are shared with TRBD1. This CDR3 comprises 17 residues. V lost 2 bases to trimming and J lost 4 bases; unmatched junction nucleotides: 10. Germline V CDR1 and CDR2: MNHNS, SASEGT. The DNA of the CDR3 is TGTGCCAGCAGTGAAAAGAGGACAGGGACCTTGTACAATGAGCAGTTCTTC. It yields the protein CASSEKRTGTLYNEQFF.

This clone was recorded only once. The V and J genes are TRBV19 and TRBJ1-5; the match to TRBD1 covers 9 bases. J lost 1 base, V lost 7 bases, and 11 bases had no gene match. Per the germline V gene, CDR1 is LNHDA and CDR2 is SQIVND (reference sequence). The CDR3 runs 17 residues. The CDR3, as DNA: TGTGCCAGTAACCGGTCGGACAGGGGAAGGAGCAATCAGCCCCAGCATTTT. Its protein is CASNRSDRGRSNQPQHF.

This chain joins TRBV3-1 (or the pseudogene TRBV3-2) and TRBJ2-4; D might be TRBD2 (6 bases). Germline CDR1 LGHDT, CDR2 YNNKEL (reference sequence). V was clipped by 1 base and J by 9 bases, with 19 bases between them. This CDR3 region has 16 residues. CDR3 DNA sequence: TGTGCCAGCAGCCAAGTACCGCGGCAGCACGGGGGCATTCAGTACTTC. The encoded protein is CASSQVPRQHGGIQYF.

The rearrangement joins TRBV5-1 to TRBJ1-1; weak D call: TRBD1 (6 bases). V lost 0 bases and J lost 5, with 17 bases in between. The germline gives CDR1 SGHRS, CDR2 YFSETQ. The CDR3 is 16 residues long. CDR3 sequence: CASSLAGGQVGTEAFF. DNA for the CDR3: TGCGCCAGCAGCTTGGCTGGGGGGCAAGTGGGAACTGAAGCTTTCTTT.

The rearrangement uses TRBV4-1 and TRBJ1-1; D is unclear. This CDR3 region has 14 residues. The V and J ends lost 1 base and 2 bases respectively, with 8 bases between them. The germline CDR1 and CDR2 sequences are MGHRA and YSYEKL. This CDR3 is CASSQVTLNTEAFF. CDR3 DNA sequence: TGCGCCAGCAGCCAAGTGACATTAAACACTGAAGCTTTCTTT.

This clone showed up just once. The rearrangement uses TRBV28 and TRBJ1-2; 8 bases match TRBD1. The CDR3 runs to 14 residues. The germline V gene encodes CDR1 MDHEN and CDR2 SYDVKM. V lost 6 bases to trimming and J lost 2 bases; unmatched junction nucleotides: 5. Here the CDR3 reads CASRGTGKNYGYTF. The DNA of the CDR3 is TGTGCCAGCAGGGGGACAGGAAAAAACTATGGCTACACCTTC.

The V and J genes are TRBV5-1 and TRBJ1-6, with a tentative D call TRBD1 (6 bases). V lost 0 bases and J lost 2, with 6 bases in between. Germline CDR1 reads SGHRS; CDR2 reads YFSETQ. CDR3 length equals 15 residues. The CDR3 nucleotides are TGCGCCAGCAGCTTGGGGGGGCCCTATAATTCACCCCTCCACTTT. It is translated as CASSLGGPYNSPLHF.

The chain uses TRBV5-1 and TRBJ2-5; D perhaps matches TRBD1 (6 bases). The CDR3 is 17 residues long. The V end was cut by 4 bases, the J end by 4 bases, with 23 bases between. Germline loops: CDR1 SGHRS, CDR2 YFSETQ. The chain's CDR3 is CASSPRPGQPSRETQYF. CDR3 bases: TGCGCCAGCAGCCCTAGACCTGGACAGCCCTCACGAGAGACCCAGTACTTC.

The chain combines TRBV3-1 (or the pseudogene TRBV3-2) with TRBJ2-4; 10 bases map to TRBD2. This CDR3 has 17 residues. Germline V lookup: CDR1 LGHDT, CDR2 YNNKEL (reference sequence). With V trimmed by 2 bases and J by 6 bases, 10 bases remained unmatched. This CDR3 is CASSQTNLAGVVNIQYF. The CDR3 DNA reads as TGTGCCAGCAGCCAAACTAATCTAGCGGGGGTGGTAAACATTCAGTACTTC.

The chain carries TRBV18 and TRBJ1-1; D uncertain. Germline CDR1 reads KGHSH; CDR2 reads LQKENI. The V end was cut by 3 bases, the J end by 2 bases, with 13 bases between. The CDR3 runs 15 residues. CDR3 in DNA: TGTGCCAGCTCACCGAGACTGGACGGAAACACTGAAGCTTTCTTT. Encoded protein: CASSPRLDGNTEAFF.

The chain couples TRBV28 to TRBJ2-5; tentative D call: TRBD1 (6 bases). V was shortened by 5 bases and J by 5 bases, with 15 bases between the two germline ends. This CDR3 is built from 14 residues. Germline CDR1 reads MDHEN; CDR2 reads SYDVKM. The CDR3 spells CASSQGWPGETQYF. CDR3 coding DNA: TGTGCCAGCAGTCAGGGGTGGCCGGGGGAGACCCAGTACTTC.

V and J are TRBV28 and TRBJ2-3, with TRBD1 matching over 9 bases. The V gene end was trimmed by 4 bases and the J gene end by 1 base; junction bases not matched to a gene: 9. There are 17 residues in the CDR3. Germline V lookup: CDR1 MDHEN, CDR2 SYDVKM. The CDR3 sequence is CASSSPGTGRGTDTQYF. In nucleotides, the CDR3 is TGTGCCAGCAGTTCACCCGGGACAGGGAGGGGCACAGATACGCAGTATTTT. Drawing the rest from reference TRBV28 and TRBJ2-3, the complete variable domain is DVKVTQSSRYLVKRTGEKVFLECVQDMDHENMFWYRQDPGLGLRLIYFSYDVKMKEKGDIPEGYSVSREKKERFSLILESASTNQTSMYLCASSSPGTGRGTDTQYFGPGTRLTVL.

This rearrangement joins TRBV19 to TRBJ1-2, with 8 bases lining up with TRBD1. CDR3 size: 11 residues. With V trimmed by 6 bases and J by 7 bases, 1 base remained unmatched. CDR1 and CDR2 from the germline V gene are LNHDA and SQIVND (reference sequence). The CDR3 sequence: CASSQGAGYTF. DNA of the CDR3: TGTGCCAGTAGCCAGGGGGCTGGCTACACCTTC.

The chain has TRBV5-6 and TRBJ1-1, with 8 bases fitting TRBD1. The CDR3 has 17 amino acids. V trimming: 0 bases; J trimming: 8 bases; junction bases outside the gene matches: 15. In germline, CDR1 is SGHDT, CDR2 YYEEEE. In DNA, the CDR3 is TGTGCCAGCAGCTTGGGTGGTTCAGGGGGCGTCGAAGCGGAAGCTTTCTTT. Protein product: CASSLGGSGGVEAEAFF. The complete variable domain, with remaining parts taken from reference TRBV5-6 and TRBJ1-1, reads DAGVTQSPTHLIKTRGQQVTLRCSPKSGHDTVSWYQQALGQGPQFIFQYYEEEERQRGNFPDRFSGHQFPNYSSELNVNALLLGDSALYLCASSLGGSGGVEAEAFFGQGTRLTVV.

This chain links TRBV7-3 with TRBJ2-1, with D perhaps TRBD1 or TRBD2 (5 bases each). Germline CDR1 and CDR2: SGHTA and FQGTGA. The length of the CDR3 is 14 residues. V lost 8 bases and J 3 bases, leaving 14 bases between the germline ends. The CDR3 spells CASGRTGHYNEQFF. CDR3 bases: TGTGCCAGCGGAAGGACGGGGCACTACAATGAGCAGTTCTTC.

The V gene is TRBV6-1, the J gene TRBJ1-4, with TRBD1 matching 7 bases. This CDR3 spans 14 amino acids. Germline V gene sequence: CDR1 MNHNS, CDR2 SASEGT. Unmatched junction bases numbered 3, after V lost 1 base and J lost 7 bases. CDR3 amino acids: CASSEDRGGEKLFF. The DNA for the CDR3 is TGTGCCAGCAGTGAAGACAGGGGAGGTGAAAAACTGTTTTTT.

This clone has just a few counts. This rearrangement joins TRBV5-4 to TRBJ2-2; TRBD1 aligns across 9 bases. Losses at the gene ends were 4 bases for V and 0 bases for J; bases not matched to a gene: 4. The length of the CDR3 is 16 residues. Germline CDR1 SGHNT, CDR2 YYREEE (reference sequence). The CDR3 DNA reads as TGTGCCAGCAGCAGCCGGACAGGGGCGAACACCGGGGAGCTGTTTTTT. Translated, it gives CASSSRTGANTGELFF.

The chain joins TRBV30 to TRBJ2-3; 8 bases agree with TRBD2. Germline V CDR1 and CDR2: GTSNPN, SVGIG (reference sequence). This CDR3 contains 18 residues. Trimming took 3 bases from V and 1 from J; bases not matched to a gene: 15. CDR3 nucleotides: TGTGCCTGGAGCTATAAAGCGGGGGATCACCTGGGCACAGATACGCAGTATTTT. It translates to CAWSYKAGDHLGTDTQYF.

The rearrangement joins TRBV10-1 to TRBJ2-2; D may match TRBD1 or TRBD2 (5 bases each). Looked up from germline, CDR1 is WNHNN and CDR2 is SYGVQD (reference sequence). The CDR3 totals 17 residues. Trimming shortened V by 3 bases and J by 3 bases, and 17 bases separated the two germline ends. This CDR3 is CASSDLSRGRDTGELFF. CDR3 DNA sequence: TGCGCCAGCAGTGACCTATCGAGGGGTCGGGACACCGGGGAGCTGTTTTTT.

This sequence joins TRBV7-3 and TRBJ2-5, with D possibly being TRBD1 (6 bases). The CDR3 extends over 13 amino acids. V lost 8 bases and J lost 2, with 12 bases in between. CDR1 and CDR2 (germline): SGHTA, FQGTGA. Here the CDR3 reads CASANGQQETQYF. The CDR3 coding sequence is TGTGCCAGCGCGAATGGACAGCAAGAGACCCAGTACTTC.

The chain couples TRBV6-5 to TRBJ2-2; D is unclear. The CDR3 totals 16 residues. CDR1 and CDR2 (germline): MNHEY, SVGAGI. V was cut by 0 bases and J by 2 bases, with 10 bases left in between. In DNA form, the CDR3 reads TGTGCCAGCAGTTACTCGTTGCCCGCCAACACCGGGGAGCTGTTTTTT. Amino acids: CASSYSLPANTGELFF.

The V call is TRBV2, the J call TRBJ1-5, with D tentatively TRBD1 (6 bases). Germline V gene lookup returns CDR1 SNHLY and CDR2 FYNNEI. V lost 3 bases and J lost 5, with 14 bases in between. CDR3 size: 15 residues. The CDR3 coding sequence is TGTGCCAGCAGTGATCGGGGGGGGGCGTATCAGCCCCAGCATTTT. Residues: CASSDRGGAYQPQHF.

The rearrangement uses TRBV5-1 and TRBJ2-2, with a weak D call TRBD2 (6 bases). The CDR3 covers 16 residues. The V end lost 0 bases, the J end lost 1 base, and 10 bases lay between the germline ends. Germline values: CDR1 SGHRS, CDR2 YFSETQ. The CDR3: CASSLVGGQNTGELFF. CDR3 in DNA: TGCGCCAGCAGCTTGGTTGGAGGGCAGAACACCGGGGAGCTGTTTTTT.

The chain links TRBV7-8 to TRBJ1-1; perhaps TRBD1 as D (5 bases). Deletions cut 3 bases from V and 1 base from J, with 6 bases between. The CDR3 loop spans 13 amino acids. Germline V gene data show CDR1 as SGHVS and CDR2 as FQNEAQ. The CDR3 DNA is TGTGCCAGCAGCTTTGGGGCGAACACTGAAGCTTTCTTT. The encoded protein is CASSFGANTEAFF.

V and J are TRBV5-1 and TRBJ2-5; weak D call: TRBD2 (5 bases). Germline loops: CDR1 SGHRS, CDR2 YFSETQ. The germline V and J ends were trimmed by 4 bases and 4 bases, with 14 bases remaining between them. This CDR3 contains 14 residues. The CDR3 reads CASSLGLNRETQYF. The CDR3 DNA is TGCGCCAGCAGCCTAGGACTTAACCGAGAGACCCAGTACTTC. Drawing the rest from reference TRBV5-1 and TRBJ2-5, the complete variable domain is KAGVTQTPRYLIKTRGQQVTLSCSPISGHRSVSWYQQTPGQGLQFLFEYFSETQRNKGNFPGRFSGRQFSNSRSEMNVSTLELGDSALYLCASSLGLNRETQYFGPGTRLLVL.

This clone was counted a few times. The V and J genes are TRBV11-3 and TRBJ2-1; D is possibly TRBD1 (6 bases). CDR3 length: 13 residues. V lost 5 bases and J lost 8, with 13 bases in between. Germline CDR1 SGHNT, CDR2 YENEEA. CDR3 in amino acids: CASSRGQTDEQFF. CDR3 DNA sequence: TGTGCCAGCAGCCGGGGACAAACGGATGAGCAGTTCTTC.